Included here is one T cell receptor (beta chain) sequence, with context. Its antigen is as yet unknown. These data are taken from a study of T-cell memory formation after mild COVID-19. Each CDR3 protein gets one entry after TCRdb re-called the 5' RACE reads with MiXCR. The sample has about 150,000 distinct CDR3 sequences, around a third seen once; the top ten hold around 13%. Germline V gene sequence: CDR1 SGHRS, CDR2 YFSETQ. This CDR3 comprises 17 residues. The V and J ends lost 0 bases and 3 bases respectively, with 15 bases between them. Notes on the study in general: Clones that contracted from day 15 to 85 had balanced CD4/CD8; later expanders were CD4+ biased. There were some responding clones in pre-infection memory, which suggested that cross-reactive memory had joined.

Sequencing input: PBMCs or a T cell subset sorted from them (not recorded which). The receptor was derived from an adult woman who had mild COVID-19 (a few samples of this study predate the infection). Cell type and time point are not known. This rearrangement joins TRBV5-1 to TRBJ2-2; TRBD2 is a possible D gene (5 bases). Written as DNA, the CDR3 is TGCGCCAGCAGCTTGGCCGGTTCGGGAATTTACACCGGGGAGCTGTTTTTT. Residues: CASSLAGSGIYTGELFF.